This T cell receptor beta chain is drawn from a study of a mutant IDH1 vaccine in newly diagnosed glioma. Study background: Treated patients had a mean age of 40.4 years and a roughly 62% male, approximately 38% female split.

Time point described: week 23, last vaccination. A 20-mer mutant IDH1 peptide at 300 ug was injected subcutaneously with topical imiquimod. Germline loops: CDR1 MNHNS, CDR2 SASEGT. This CDR3 spans 14 amino acids. V was trimmed by 4 bases and J by 2 bases, leaving 11 bases between them. On this clone: Its antigen is undetermined.

Assay: immunoSEQ multiplex PCR; the TCRdb copy retains only in-frame clones and omits some. The table has under 45,000 clones, around 84% seen once; the top ten hold about 2.2%. The rearrangement uses TRBV6-1 and TRBJ1-1, with D uncertain. The sequence was collected from a woman aged 18-29 years with glioma. Some clones in this sample may be carry-over from other donors' samples. Sequences were derived from PBMCs, sampled from a glioma patient whose treatment included an IDH1 peptide vaccine. The CDR3 DNA follows: TGTGCCAGCAGTGGGCAGGCCGATAACACTGAAGCTTTCTTT. Its translation is CASSGQADNTEAFF.